The clone carrying this T cell receptor (beta chain) was seen more than once but under ten times. Its antigen is not identified. The entry originates in a study of beta chain features in type 1 diabetes. Study-wide results and limits: Type 1 diabetes patients showed a moderate but significant shortening of TCRB CDR3s in all four CD4+ subsets.

Reverse transcribing all isolated RNA meant expressed TCRB transcripts were sequenced. Some clones are missing from TCRdb's copy, which holds only in-frame ones; the method was immunoSEQ multiplex PCR. This table holds about 340,000 clones, 7% to 9% found once. Only one heparinised blood draw was taken per donor, and its volume averaged around 100 mL. Sequenced input: central memory CD4+ T cells from blood. This clonotype was sampled from a woman in her late teens or twenties in good health.

The CDR3 here is CASSQAQYEQFF. The CDR3 bases are TGTGCCAGCAGCCAAGCACAGTATGAGCAGTTCTTC. The chain uses TRBV14 and TRBJ2-1; D not certain. The V and J ends lost 1 base and 8 bases respectively, with 6 bases between them. There are 12 residues in the CDR3. CDR1 SGHDN and CDR2 FVKESK come from the germline V gene.